This T cell receptor beta chain was identified during a study of blood T cell repertoires in COVID-19. Only in-frame clones appear in the TCRdb table, and some are missing; sequencing was by immunoSEQ multiplex PCR. The sample has 70,000 to 95,000 clones; roughly 90% are singletons. With 0 bases removed from V and 3 bases from J, the gap between germline ends came to 9 bases. The CDR3 is made up of 15 amino acids. Per germline, CDR1 MNHEY and CDR2 SVGAGI. The chain combines TRBV6-5 with TRBJ1-5; D possibly corresponds to TRBD1 (6 bases). The sample taken for sequencing was peripheral blood. This TCR was sampled from a man between 50 and 59 years old with COVID-19, enrolled during active disease. The DNA for the CDR3 is TGTGCCAGCAGTTACTCCAGGACAGTCAATCAGCCCCAGCATTTT. Its translation: CASSYSRTVNQPQHF.